The 18 T cell receptor beta chains below were found in one sample sequenced in a study of lymphopenia after photon versus proton radiotherapy. Sequenced by immunoSEQ multiplex PCR; TCRdb stores in-frame clones only, minus some. Of about 39,000 clones in the sample, roughly 90% are singletons; the top ten hold roughly 15%. The sample was peripheral blood, taken from a patient treated with photon-based radiotherapy. Every receptor here comes from a man in his sixties with cholangiocarcinoma.

The sample holds one count of this clone. This rearrangement joins TRBV28 to TRBJ2-7; TRBD2 might be the D (6 bases). Germline CDR1 reads MDHEN; CDR2 reads SYDVKM. CDR3 length equals 14 residues. Trimming removed 4 bases at V and 5 bases at J, with 15 bases between. The CDR3 loop is CASSSLTSNHEQYF. CDR3 sequence (DNA): TGTGCCAGCAGTTCCTTGACTAGTAACCACGAGCAGTACTTC.

CDR3 sequence reads: CASSVYRGQHYEQYF. CDR3 in DNA: TGTGCCAGCAGCGTCTACCGAGGACAGCACTACGAGCAGTACTTC. The chain links TRBV13 to TRBJ2-5; weak D call: TRBD1 (6 bases). The J call may not be correct, given that the DNA end is closer to TRBJ2-7. The CDR3 is 15 amino acids. Germline CDR1 PRHDT, CDR2 FYEKMQ (reference sequence).

V and J are TRBV7-9 and TRBJ1-4; 7 bases are shared with TRBD1. Per germline, CDR1 SEHNR and CDR2 FQNEAQ (reference sequence). V shed 1 base, J shed 5 bases, and the junction held 7 bases outside the gene matches. CDR3 length equals 16 residues. The CDR3 nucleotides read TGTGCCAGCAGCTTAGTAGAGGGGGCATTGAATGAAAAACTGTTTTTT. It encodes CASSLVEGALNEKLFF. Together with reference TRBV7-9 and TRBJ1-4, the CDR3 gives the full variable domain: DTGVSQNPRHKITKRGQNVTFRCDPISEHNRLYWYRQTLGQGPEFLTYFQNEAQLEKSRLLSDRFSAERPKGSFSTLEIQRTEQGDSAMYLCASSLVEGALNEKLFFGSGTQLSVL.

This clone has only one observation. The genes are TRBV19 and TRBJ1-4, with a tentative D call TRBD1 (6 bases). V dropped 3 bases and J dropped 4 bases, with 12 bases sitting between them. This CDR3 comprises 15 residues. From germline, CDR1 is LNHDA and CDR2 SQIVND (reference sequence). In DNA form, the CDR3 reads TGTGCCAGTAGTATCTCCGGGACATTTAATGAAAAACTGTTTTTT. Protein: CASSISGTFNEKLFF.

The chain has TRBV7-8 and TRBJ2-7; 7 bases match TRBD1. J was trimmed by 9 bases and V by 4 bases; bases with no gene match: 15. CDR3 length: 15 residues. CDR1 is SGHVS and CDR2 is FQNEAQ in the germline V gene. As DNA, the CDR3 is TGTGCCAGCAGCTCGGGACAGTCGTTTAATTTGGTGCAGTACTTC. Its protein is CASSSGQSFNLVQYF.

The table lists this clone with a few counts. The rearrangement uses TRBV7-9 and TRBJ1-4; 8 bases match TRBD1. After removal of 4 bases from V and 8 bases from J, the junction contained 9 bases not matched to a gene. Germline V gives CDR1 SEHNR, CDR2 FQNEAQ (reference sequence). This CDR3 spans 15 amino acids. CDR3 DNA sequence: TGTGCCAGCAGCTCGCAGGACAGGGTGGGAGAAAAACTGTTTTTT. Amino acid sequence: CASSSQDRVGEKLFF.

This clone was counted between two and nine times. The chain has TRBV4-1 and TRBJ2-1; TRBD2 matches at 7 bases. CDR1 MGHRA and CDR2 YSYEKL come from the germline V gene. Losses at the gene ends were 4 bases for V and 0 bases for J; bases not matched to a gene: 15. CDR3 length: 19 residues. CDR3 sequence (DNA): TGCGCCAGCAGCCCCCCCGGCCAGTCTAGCGGCCGCTCCTACAATGAGCAGTTCTTC. It is translated as CASSPPGQSSGRSYNEQFF.

The rearrangement joins TRBV25-1 to TRBJ1-5, with a possible D match to TRBD1 (5 bases). The CDR3 loop spans 14 amino acids. Germline lookup yields CDR1 MGHDK and CDR2 SYGVNS. The V end lost 2 bases, the J end lost 11 bases, and 16 bases lay between the germline ends. The chain's CDR3 is CASSEPGDLRAQHF. The CDR3 nucleotides read TGTGCCAGCAGTGAACCGGGGGATCTAAGGGCCCAGCATTTT.

The genes are TRBV18 and TRBJ2-3; D is uncertain. With 2 bases removed from V and 2 bases from J, the gap between germline ends came to 8 bases. Germline CDR1 and CDR2: KGHSH and LQKENI. The CDR3 covers 14 residues. The CDR3 region has the DNA TGTGCCAGCTCACCAATCCCGCTCACAGATACGCAGTATTTT. Protein: CASSPIPLTDTQYF.

The chain carries TRBV5-5 and TRBJ2-7; 7 bases are a match to TRBD1. Germline CDR1 reads SGHKS; CDR2 reads YYEKEE (reference sequence). The CDR3 has 13 residues. The junction had 4 bases not matched to a gene; V was cut back by 1 base and J by 6 bases. The CDR3 is CASSLLTGIEQYF. CDR3 DNA: TGTGCCAGCAGCTTGTTGACAGGGATCGAGCAGTACTTC.

CDR3 sequence: CASKFSAWTETQYF. The DNA for the CDR3 is TGTGCCAGTAAATTTTCGGCTTGGACGGAGACCCAGTACTTC. The chain combines TRBV19 with TRBJ2-5; D unclear. The germline V and J ends were trimmed by 7 bases and 5 bases, with 17 bases remaining between them. The CDR3 is 14 residues long. Looked up from germline, CDR1 is LNHDA and CDR2 is SQIVND (reference sequence).

V gene TRBV10-2 combines with J gene TRBJ1-2, with 9 bases that match TRBD1. The CDR3 runs to 15 residues. Looked up from germline, CDR1 is WSHSY and CDR2 is SAAADI. After removal of 8 bases from V and 7 bases from J, the junction contained 14 bases not matched to a gene. CDR3 amino acids: CASSKGTGRLGGYTF. CDR3 DNA: TGCGCCAGCTCGAAGGGGACAGGGAGGCTTGGTGGCTACACCTTC.

The chain uses TRBV4-3 and TRBJ2-2; the D call may be TRBD1 or TRBD2 (5 bases each). V dropped 0 bases and J dropped 7 bases, with 12 bases sitting between them. The CDR3 sequence is 15 residues long. Germline CDR1 reads LGHNA; CDR2 reads YSLEER. The CDR3, as DNA: TGCGCCAGCAGCCAAGATGGGGGAACGGGCGGGGAGCTGTTTTTT. This sequence encodes CASSQDGGTGGELFF.

The CDR3 bases are TGTGCCATCAGGGCGGGGGAAGAGGCCTACGAGCAGTACTTC. Residues: CAIRAGEEAYEQYF. The chain links TRBV10-3 to TRBJ2-7, with TRBD2 matching over 7 bases. The CDR3 consists of 14 residues. The trim removed 6 bases at V and 2 bases at J, leaving 7 bases unmatched. Germline V gene sequence: CDR1 ENHRY, CDR2 SYGVKD.

This clone was observed a single time. The chain has TRBV7-2 and TRBJ2-3; D remains unclear. The CDR3 is 16 residues long. In germline, CDR1 is SGHTA, CDR2 FQGNSA. Trimming removed 5 bases at V and 0 bases at J, with 15 bases between. CDR3 loop: CASSTGRTLSTDTQYF. The CDR3 coding sequence is TGTGCCAGCAGCACCGGACGGACCCTTAGCACAGATACGCAGTATTTT.

Here the CDR3 reads CASSSTGLNTEAFF. CDR3 DNA: TGTGCCAGCAGCTCGACAGGGTTGAACACTGAAGCTTTCTTT. V and J are TRBV9 and TRBJ1-1, with TRBD1 identical over 7 bases. Germline V gene sequence: CDR1 SGDLS, CDR2 YYNGEE. V shed 4 bases, J shed 0 bases, and the junction held 3 bases outside the gene matches. The CDR3 sequence is 14 residues long.

This chain connects TRBV10-3 to TRBJ1-1; D call uncertain. This CDR3 contains 13 residues. V was clipped by 0 bases and J by 7 bases, with 9 bases between them. CDR1 is ENHRY, CDR2 SYGVKD, per germline. In DNA, the CDR3 is TGTGCCATCAGTGAGTCGATGGGGAATGAAGCTTTCTTT. It encodes CAISESMGNEAFF.

The chain combines TRBV6-1 with TRBJ2-3; TRBD2 agrees at 12 bases. The ends lost 4 bases at V and 1 base at J; junction bases unmatched: 6. The CDR3 covers 17 residues. Germline CDR1 reads MNHNS; CDR2 reads SASEGT. The CDR3 sequence: CASSGLAGELGTDTQYF. CDR3 nucleotides: TGTGCCAGCAGTGGACTAGCGGGAGAGCTGGGCACAGATACGCAGTATTTT.